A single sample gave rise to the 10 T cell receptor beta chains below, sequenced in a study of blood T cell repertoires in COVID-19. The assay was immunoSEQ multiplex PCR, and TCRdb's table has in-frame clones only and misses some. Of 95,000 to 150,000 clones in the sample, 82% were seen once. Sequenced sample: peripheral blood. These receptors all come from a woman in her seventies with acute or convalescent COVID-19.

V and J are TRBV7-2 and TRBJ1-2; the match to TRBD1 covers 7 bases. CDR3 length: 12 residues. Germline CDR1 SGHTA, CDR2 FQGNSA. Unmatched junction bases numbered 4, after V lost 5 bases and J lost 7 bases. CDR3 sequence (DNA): TGTGCCAGCAGCCTCGACAGGGCTGGCTACACCTTC. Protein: CASSLDRAGYTF.

CDR3 protein: CASSLVADRGSEQYF. In DNA, the CDR3 is TGTGCCAGCAGCTTAGTCGCGGACAGGGGATCCGAGCAGTACTTC. The chain joins TRBV7-6 to TRBJ2-7; 9 bases agree with TRBD1. V dropped 1 base and J dropped 6; count of bases not matched to a gene: 7. Germline V gene sequence: CDR1 SGHVS, CDR2 FNYEAQ. The CDR3 totals 15 residues.

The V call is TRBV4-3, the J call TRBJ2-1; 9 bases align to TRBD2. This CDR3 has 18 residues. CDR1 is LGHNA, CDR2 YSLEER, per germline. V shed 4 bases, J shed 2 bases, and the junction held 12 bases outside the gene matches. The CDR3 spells CASSRTIGRGGPYNEQFF. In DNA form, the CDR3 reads TGCGCCAGCAGCCGCACGATAGGGCGGGGGGGACCCTACAATGAGCAGTTCTTC.

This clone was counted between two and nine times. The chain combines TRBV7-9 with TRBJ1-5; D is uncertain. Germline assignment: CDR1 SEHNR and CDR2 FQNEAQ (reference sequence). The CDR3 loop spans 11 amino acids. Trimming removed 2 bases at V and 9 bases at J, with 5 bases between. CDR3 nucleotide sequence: TGTGCCAGCAGCTTAAACGGGCCCCAGCATTTT. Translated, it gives CASSLNGPQHF.

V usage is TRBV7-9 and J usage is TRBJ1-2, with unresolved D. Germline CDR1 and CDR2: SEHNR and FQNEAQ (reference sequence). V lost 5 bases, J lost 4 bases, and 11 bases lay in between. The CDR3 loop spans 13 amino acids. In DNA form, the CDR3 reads TGTGCCAGCAGCGCTGACGCGGCCTATGGCTACACCTTC. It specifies CASSADAAYGYTF.

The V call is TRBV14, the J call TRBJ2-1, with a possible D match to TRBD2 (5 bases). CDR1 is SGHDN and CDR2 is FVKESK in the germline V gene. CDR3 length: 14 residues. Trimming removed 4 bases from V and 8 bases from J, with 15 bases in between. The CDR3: CASSLGLPTDEQFF. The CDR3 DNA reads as TGTGCCAGCAGCCTTGGACTCCCCACCGATGAGCAGTTCTTC.

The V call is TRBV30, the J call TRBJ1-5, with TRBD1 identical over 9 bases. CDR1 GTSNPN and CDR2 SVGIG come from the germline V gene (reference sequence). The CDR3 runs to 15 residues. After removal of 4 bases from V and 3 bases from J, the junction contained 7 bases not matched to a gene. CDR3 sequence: CAWNIGQGNNQPQHF. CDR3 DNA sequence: TGTGCCTGGAACATCGGACAGGGGAACAATCAGCCCCAGCATTTT. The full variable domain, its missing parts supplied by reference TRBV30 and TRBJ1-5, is SQTIHQWPATLVQPVGSPLSLECTVEGTSNPNLYWYRQAAGRGLQLLFYSVGIGQISSEVPQNLSASRPQDRQFILSSKKLLLSDSGFYLCAWNIGQGNNQPQHFGDGTRLSIL.

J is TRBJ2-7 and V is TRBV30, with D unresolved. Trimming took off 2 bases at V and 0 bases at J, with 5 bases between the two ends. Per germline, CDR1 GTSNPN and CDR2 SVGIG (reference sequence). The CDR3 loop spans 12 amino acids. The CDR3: CAWSPSSYEQYF. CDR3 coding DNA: TGTGCCTGGAGTCCGTCCTCCTACGAGCAGTACTTC.

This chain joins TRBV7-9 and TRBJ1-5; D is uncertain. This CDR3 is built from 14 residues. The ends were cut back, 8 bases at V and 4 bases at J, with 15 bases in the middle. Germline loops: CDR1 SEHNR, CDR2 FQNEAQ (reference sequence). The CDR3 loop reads CASALSGHNQPQHF. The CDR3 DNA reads TGTGCCAGCGCCTTATCAGGTCATAATCAGCCCCAGCATTTT. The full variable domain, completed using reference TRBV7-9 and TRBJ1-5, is DTGVSQNPRHKITKRGQNVTFRCDPISEHNRLYWYRQTLGQGPEFLTYFQNEAQLEKSRLLSDRFSAERPKGSFSTLEIQRTEQGDSAMYLCASALSGHNQPQHFGDGTRLSIL.

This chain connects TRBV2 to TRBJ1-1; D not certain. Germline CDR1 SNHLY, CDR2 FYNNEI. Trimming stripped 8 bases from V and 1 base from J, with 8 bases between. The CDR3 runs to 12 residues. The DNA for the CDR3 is TGTGCCAGCTATACGGGGAACACTGAAGCTTTCTTT. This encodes CASYTGNTEAFF.